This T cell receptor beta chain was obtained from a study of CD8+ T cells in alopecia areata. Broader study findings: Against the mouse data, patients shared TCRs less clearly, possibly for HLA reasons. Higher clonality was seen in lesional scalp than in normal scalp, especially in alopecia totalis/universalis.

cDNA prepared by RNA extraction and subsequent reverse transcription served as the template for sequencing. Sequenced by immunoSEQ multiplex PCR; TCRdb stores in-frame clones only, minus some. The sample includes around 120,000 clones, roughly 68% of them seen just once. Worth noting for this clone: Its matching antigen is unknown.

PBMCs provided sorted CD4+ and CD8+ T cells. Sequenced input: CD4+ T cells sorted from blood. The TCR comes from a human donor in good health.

Written as DNA, the CDR3 is TGCGCCAGCAGCTTGCGTGGCCCCGATAATTCACCCCTCCACTTT. This sequence encodes CASSLRGPDNSPLHF. V usage is TRBV5-1 and J usage is TRBJ1-6; no clear D gene. Germline lookup yields CDR1 SGHRS and CDR2 YFSETQ. This CDR3 is built from 15 residues. V was pared by 1 base and J by 5 bases, with 10 bases between. Based on the CDR3 plus reference TRBV5-1 and TRBJ1-6, the full variable domain is KAGVTQTPRYLIKTRGQQVTLSCSPISGHRSVSWYQQTPGQGLQFLFEYFSETQRNKGNFPGRFSGRQFSNSRSEMNVSTLELGDSALYLCASSLRGPDNSPLHFGNGTRLTVT.